These T cell receptor beta chains were read from a single sample in a study of T cell changes during pregnancy in multiple sclerosis. The data were produced by immunoSEQ multiplex PCR, yet TCRdb's version contains in-frame clones alone and is incomplete. The sample shows around 84,000 clones, about 93% of them seen only once. Sequencing was performed on peripheral blood, taken in the second trimester of pregnancy. The receptors were sampled from a female donor in good health, enrolled as a control in a pregnancy study. CDR3s include the opening cysteine and the closing phenylalanine or tryptophan. Rows give clone size only sometimes, using once, few, many, or a class for an expanded clone.

j_call,clone_size,v_call,cdr3_aa
TRBJ1-1,.,TRBV5-1,CASSFRGGNTEAFF
TRBJ2-1,.,TRBV11-1,CASSFRSSYNEQFF
TRBJ2-3,once,TRBV2,CASSGQGPDTQYF
TRBJ1-1,.,TRBV28,CASSLFRAGNTEAFF
TRBJ2-7,.,TRBV7-7,CASSPGQGYEQYF
TRBJ2-5,.,TRBV11-1,CASSPGQGYRQTQYF
TRBJ2-7,.,TRBV11-3,CASSSRRGQGVSEQYF
TRBJ2-5,.,TRBV7-2,CASSSTGETQYF
TRBJ2-5,once,TRBV2,CASRETGLETQYF
TRBJ2-3,.,TRBV14,CASSQGLAGVVDTQYF
TRBJ2-1,.,TRBV5-4,CASSLGLAGGGNEQFF
TRBJ2-1,.,TRBV28,CASSPLTSGSSYNEQFF
TRBJ1-5,.,TRBV28,CASSYGGSGNQPQHF
TRBJ2-7,.,TRBV4-2,CASSPALDTSSSYEQYF
TRBJ2-7,.,TRBV6-5,CASSFSGTGGYEQYF
TRBJ2-2,.,TRBV5-1,CASSLVAGGNTGELFF
TRBJ2-6,once,TRBV5-1,CASSLAPGVAGANVLTF
TRBJ2-1,.,TRBV5-6,CASSLLPGGPNSYNEQFF
TRBJ2-1,once,TRBV9,CASSVVSRASYNEQFF
TRBJ2-3,.,TRBV28,CASSFGRWGSGVDTQYF
TRBJ1-1,.,TRBV25-1,CASSEYGAGQGEAFF
TRBJ2-7,.,TRBV5-1,CASSLAVTYEQYF
TRBJ1-4,.,TRBV19,CASSISGGNEKLFF
TRBJ1-2,.,TRBV28,CASSLDPTGLGYTF
TRBJ2-2,once,TRBV5-4,CASSLEVGGQTGELFF
TRBJ2-3,.,TRBV19,CASSPGGGAGDTQYF
TRBJ2-4,.,TRBV5-1,CASSLLVGAGENIQYF
TRBJ2-3,.,TRBV30,CAWSSSPSVRDPDTQYF
TRBJ2-1,.,TRBV30,CAWSPGRGNEQFF